This T cell receptor beta chain was sequenced in a study of cytomegalovirus exposure and HLA in healthy donors. The overall study: The 120 or so validation repertoires and the 666 first-cohort repertoires shared a platform, a later analysis reported. Study observations and caveats: The TCR clusters that emerged in the first cohort tended, a later analysis found, to co-occur in the approximately 130 validation repertoires.

The CDR3 loop spans 13 amino acids. In germline, CDR1 is MNHEY, CDR2 SVGAGI. Losses at the gene ends were 6 bases for V and 8 bases for J; bases not matched to a gene: 6. Using immunoSEQ multiplex PCR, the repertoire was profiled, and TCRdb retains in-frame clones only, with some absent. This table has 120,000 to 150,000 clones, about 90% appearing once. Comment on this clone: What it recognizes is unknown.

This sequence joins TRBV6-5 and TRBJ1-4; 7 bases fit TRBD1. The TCR was taken from a man aged 18 to 30 in good health and CMV-seronegative. Sequencing was done on a sample of PBMCs. The DNA of the CDR3 is TGTGCCAGCAGAGGGACAGACGGGGAAAAACTGTTTTTT. This encodes CASRGTDGEKLFF.